This T cell receptor (beta chain) originates from a study of beta chain features in type 1 diabetes. To note about this clone: No antigen is known for it.

The V gene's germline CDR1 is MGHRA and CDR2 YSYEKL. V gave up 4 bases and J gave up 5 bases; unmatched junction bases: 10. The CDR3 runs 16 residues. The investigators reverse transcribed all of the isolated RNA, so they sequenced expressed TCRB transcripts. TCRdb keeps only in-frame clones here, not all; method: immunoSEQ multiplex PCR. The sample holds about 270,000 clones, around an eighth seen once. Study-level results: The study found that naive, central memory and Treg TCRB repertoires appeared more similar in patients than in healthy donors. Across all four CD4+ subsets, people with type 1 diabetes showed modestly shorter TCRB CDR3s.

This chain joins TRBV4-1 and TRBJ2-7; 11 nucleotides match TRBD2. The TCR sequence derives from a man aged 25 to 40 with type 1 diabetes. The sample was naive CD4+ T cells from blood. CDR3 region: CASSPRSSGRFDEQYF. CDR3 in DNA: TGCGCCAGCAGCCCTCGTTCTAGCGGGAGGTTCGACGAGCAGTACTTC.